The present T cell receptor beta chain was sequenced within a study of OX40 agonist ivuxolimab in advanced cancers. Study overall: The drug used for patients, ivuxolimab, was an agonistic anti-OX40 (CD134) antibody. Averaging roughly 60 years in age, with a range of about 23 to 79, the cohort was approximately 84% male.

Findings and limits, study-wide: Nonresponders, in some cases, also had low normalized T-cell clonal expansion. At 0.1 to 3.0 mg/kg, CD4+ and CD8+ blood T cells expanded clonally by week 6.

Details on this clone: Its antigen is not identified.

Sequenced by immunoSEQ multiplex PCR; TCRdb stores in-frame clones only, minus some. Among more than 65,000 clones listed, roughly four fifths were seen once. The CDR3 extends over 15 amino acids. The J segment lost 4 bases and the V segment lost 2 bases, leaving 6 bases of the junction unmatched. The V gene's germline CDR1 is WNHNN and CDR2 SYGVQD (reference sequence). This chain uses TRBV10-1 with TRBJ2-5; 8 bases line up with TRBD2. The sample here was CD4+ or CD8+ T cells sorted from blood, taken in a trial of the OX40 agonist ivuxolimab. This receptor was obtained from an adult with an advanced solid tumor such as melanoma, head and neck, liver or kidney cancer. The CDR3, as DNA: TGCGCCAGCAGTGAGAACACGGGAGGGCGAGAGACCCAGTACTTC. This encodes CASSENTGGRETQYF.